Presented here are 22 T cell receptor beta chains from one specimen sequenced in a study of blood T cell repertoires in COVID-19. Repertoires were generated with immunoSEQ multiplex PCR, while TCRdb's copy carries only in-frame clones and drops some. The sample lists about 60,000 clones; 90% were seen once. Sequencing used peripheral blood. The receptors come from a man between 60 and 75 years old with active COVID-19.

V gene TRBV5-1 combines with J gene TRBJ2-7, with TRBD1 matching over 8 bases. The ends lost 4 bases at V and 3 bases at J; junction bases unmatched: 9. From germline, CDR1 is SGHRS and CDR2 YFSETQ. The CDR3 extends over 15 amino acids. CDR3 sequence (DNA): TGCGCCAGCAGCCCCTACGGGGACAGGCACTACGAGCAGTACTTC. This codes for CASSPYGDRHYEQYF.

The J gene is TRBJ2-7, the V gene TRBV5-1, with 9 bases matching TRBD1. CDR3 length: 15 amino acids. J was trimmed by 2 bases and V by 4 bases; bases with no gene match: 7. Germline CDR1 SGHRS, CDR2 YFSETQ. CDR3 in amino acids: CASSQGTGRTYEQYF. The CDR3 DNA sequence: TGCGCCAGCAGCCAGGGGACAGGGAGGACCTACGAGCAGTACTTC. The full variable domain, in which reference TRBV5-1 and TRBJ2-7 provide the parts outside the CDR3, is KAGVTQTPRYLIKTRGQQVTLSCSPISGHRSVSWYQQTPGQGLQFLFEYFSETQRNKGNFPGRFSGRQFSNSRSEMNVSTLELGDSALYLCASSQGTGRTYEQYFGPGTRLTVT.

The rearrangement joins TRBV9 to TRBJ1-4; a weak D match, TRBD1 (6 bases). Germline CDR1 and CDR2: SGDLS and YYNGEE. Trimming took off 5 bases at V and 7 bases at J, with 18 bases between the two ends. The CDR3 loop spans 15 amino acids. The CDR3 nucleotides are TGTGCCAGCAGTCGATCCTCAGGGGCTTTTGAAAAACTGTTTTTT. Residues: CASSRSSGAFEKLFF.

This chain links TRBV12-3 or TRBV12-4 with TRBJ2-7; D is perhaps TRBD2 (5 bases). The CDR3 runs to 12 residues. V was pared by 4 bases and J by 4 bases, with 8 bases between. The CDR3 sequence: CASSSTGYEQYF. CDR3 in DNA: TGTGCCAGCAGTTCGACGGGATACGAGCAGTACTTC.

This clone turned up a few times. The chain combines TRBV9 with TRBJ1-1, with 7 bases aligning to TRBD1. This CDR3 comprises 18 residues. Looked up from germline, CDR1 is SGDLS and CDR2 is YYNGEE. V lost 4 bases, J lost 11 bases, and 26 bases stayed unmatched. Here the CDR3 DNA reads TGTGCCAGCAGCCCCCGTATGGAACAGGGGCTGAACGATGGTGGCGCTTTCTTT. This gives the protein CASSPRMEQGLNDGGAFF. Based on the CDR3 plus reference TRBV9 and TRBJ1-1, the full variable domain is DSGVTQTPKHLITATGQRVTLRCSPRSGDLSVYWYQQSLDQGLQFLIQYYNGEERAKGNILERFSAQQFPDLHSELNLSSLELGDSALYFCASSPRMEQGLNDGGAFFGQGTRLTVV.

This clone was seen once. The CDR3 DNA is TGTGCCAGCATCCGGGAGGGAGCCTACTCTGGAAACACCATATATTTT. Protein product: CASIREGAYSGNTIYF. The genes are TRBV2 and TRBJ1-3; no clear D gene. The CDR3 spans 16 residues. The V and J ends lost 7 bases and 0 bases respectively, with 16 bases between them. Looked up from germline, CDR1 is SNHLY and CDR2 is FYNNEI.

This clone was counted a single time. V and J are TRBV9 and TRBJ2-1; 10 bases are a match to TRBD2. This CDR3 contains 15 residues. After removal of 3 bases from V and 2 bases from J, the junction contained 2 bases not matched to a gene. Germline V lookup: CDR1 SGDLS, CDR2 YYNGEE. The CDR3 here is CASSGSGGTYNEQFF. For the CDR3, the DNA is TGTGCCAGCAGCGGTAGCGGGGGGACCTACAATGAGCAGTTCTTC. The variable domain in full, with the rest retrieved from reference TRBV9 and TRBJ2-1, is DSGVTQTPKHLITATGQRVTLRCSPRSGDLSVYWYQQSLDQGLQFLIQYYNGEERAKGNILERFSAQQFPDLHSELNLSSLELGDSALYFCASSGSGGTYNEQFFGPGTRLTVL.

V and J are TRBV7-9 and TRBJ2-7; the D gene is possibly TRBD1 (6 bases). Trimming stripped 5 bases from V and 5 bases from J, with 10 bases between. Germline V lookup: CDR1 SEHNR, CDR2 FQNEAQ (reference sequence). The CDR3 contains 12 residues. In DNA, the CDR3 is TGTGCCAGCAGCCATGGGGGCCACGAGCAGTACTTC. This translates into CASSHGGHEQYF.

The chain has TRBV4-1 and TRBJ2-6, with D possibly being TRBD2 (6 bases). Trimming cost V 3 bases and J 2 bases, with 11 bases left between them. The CDR3 totals 16 residues. The germline V gene encodes CDR1 MGHRA and CDR2 YSYEKL. The CDR3 sequence: CASSHPREAGANVLTF. The CDR3 DNA sequence: TGCGCCAGCAGCCACCCGAGGGAGGCTGGGGCCAACGTCCTGACTTTC.

The rearrangement joins TRBV25-1 to TRBJ2-7, with 9 bases fitting TRBD1. Germline trimming cut 1 base from V and 3 bases from J; bases unmatched to any gene: 4. The CDR3 is 15 residues long. Germline CDR1 reads MGHDK; CDR2 reads SYGVNS. The CDR3 is CASSEWGTGIYEQYF. As DNA, the CDR3 is TGTGCCAGCAGTGAATGGGGGACAGGGATCTACGAGCAGTACTTC.

V usage is TRBV9 and J usage is TRBJ2-7; 11 bases map to TRBD2. This CDR3 comprises 15 residues. Germline V lookup: CDR1 SGDLS, CDR2 YYNGEE. J was trimmed by 4 bases and V by 5 bases; bases with no gene match: 8. The CDR3 sequence is CASSKTSGGTYEQYF. CDR3 in DNA: TGTGCCAGCAGTAAAACTAGCGGGGGAACGTACGAGCAGTACTTC.

The chain employs TRBV19 and TRBJ1-6; D is possibly TRBD1 (5 bases). The CDR3 length is 13 residues. V was pared by 8 bases and J by 10 bases, with 15 bases between. Germline-derived CDR1 and CDR2 are LNHDA and SQIVND (reference sequence). CDR3 coding DNA: TGTGCCAGTGGAGCTCAGGGAGGGTCACCCCTCCACTTT. Its protein product is CASGAQGGSPLHF.

This chain links TRBV11-2 with TRBJ1-2, with unresolved D. Germline CDR1 and CDR2: SGHAT and FQNNGV. The length of the CDR3 is 12 residues. The V gene lost 2 bases and the J gene lost 5 bases, with 6 bases spanning the gap. DNA for the CDR3: TGTGCCAGCAGCTTACCTTATTATGGCTACACCTTC. This gives the protein CASSLPYYGYTF.

Concerning this clone itself: The germline gene is not matched at one end of the junction; a read error may be the cause. This sequence joins TRBV6-1 and TRBJ2-3, with TRBD2 identical over 10 bases. Germline CDR1 MNHNS, CDR2 SASEGT. The CDR3 spans 16 residues. The CDR3 nucleotides read TGTGCCAGCAGCGAAGGAGCGGGAGGGCGAACAGATACGCAGTATTTT. Translation: CASSEGAGGRTDTQYF.

The chain links TRBV6-1 to TRBJ2-6, with 10 bases fitting TRBD1. Trimming at V came to 6 bases and at J to 0 bases, leaving 8 bases not matched to a gene. The CDR3 has 18 residues. Germline V lookup: CDR1 MNHNS, CDR2 SASEGT. The CDR3: CASSETGQGISGANVLTF. The CDR3 DNA is TGTGCCAGCAGCGAAACGGGACAGGGGATCTCTGGGGCCAACGTCCTGACTTTC.

The chain recombines TRBV28 with TRBJ1-2, with 12 bases identical to TRBD1. Trimming at V came to 1 base and at J to 7 bases, leaving 4 bases not matched to a gene. Germline assignment: CDR1 MDHEN and CDR2 SYDVKM. This CDR3 has 15 residues. This CDR3 reads CASSLYGTGGGGYTF. CDR3 nucleotide sequence: TGTGCCAGCAGTTTATACGGGACAGGGGGCGGTGGCTACACCTTC.

The J gene is TRBJ2-3, the V gene TRBV4-2; TRBD2 might be the D (5 bases). V dropped 6 bases and J dropped 0 bases, with 10 bases sitting between them. Germline lookup yields CDR1 LGHNA and CDR2 YNFKEQ. The CDR3 totals 14 residues. CDR3 sequence: CASSEGPSTDTQYF. CDR3 coding DNA: TGTGCCAGCAGTGAGGGCCCTAGCACAGATACGCAGTATTTT.

The V gene is TRBV27, the J gene TRBJ2-5; D is possibly TRBD2 (5 bases). V was clipped by 7 bases and J by 6 bases, with 15 bases between them. Germline-derived CDR1 and CDR2 are MNHEY and SMNVEV (reference sequence). This CDR3 has 13 residues. The CDR3: CASTPGNRQTQYF. The CDR3 DNA follows: TGTGCCAGCACCCCGGGGAACAGACAGACCCAGTACTTC.

The chain combines TRBV19 with TRBJ2-5; 7 bases are a match to TRBD1. CDR1 is LNHDA, CDR2 SQIVND, per germline (reference sequence). V gave up 5 bases and J gave up 3 bases; unmatched junction bases: 6. The CDR3 has 14 residues. The CDR3 protein is CASSSLDRKETQYF. The CDR3 nucleotides read TGTGCCAGTAGTTCTTTGGACAGGAAAGAGACCCAGTACTTC.

J is TRBJ2-1 and V is TRBV21-1; the table gives TRBD2 as D, unverified against the DNA. TRBV21-1 is a documented pseudogene. The CDR3 runs 21 residues. CDR3 nucleotides: TGTGCCAGCAGCAAAAGGACAGGGGCATTACCTTTGTTAGCGGGAGGAAATGAGCAGTTCTTC. Translation: CASSKRTGALPLLAGGNEQFF.

The chain employs TRBV28 and TRBJ2-5; 8 bases map to TRBD2. Germline loops: CDR1 MDHEN, CDR2 SYDVKM. The CDR3 is 15 residues long. J gave up 5 bases and V 7 bases, and 12 bases lay outside the gene matches. The CDR3 region is CASTGGAARGETQYF. In DNA, the CDR3 is TGTGCCAGCACCGGGGGGGCGGCAAGGGGGGAGACCCAGTACTTC. Using reference TRBV28 and TRBJ2-5 for the parts outside the CDR3, the full variable domain is DVKVTQSSRYLVKRTGEKVFLECVQDMDHENMFWYRQDPGLGLRLIYFSYDVKMKEKGDIPEGYSVSREKKERFSLILESASTNQTSMYLCASTGGAARGETQYFGPGTRLLVL.

The chain has TRBV3-1 (or the pseudogene TRBV3-2) and TRBJ2-4; no clear D. CDR1 and CDR2 (germline): LGHDT, YNNKEL (reference sequence). V was cut by 0 bases and J by 9 bases, with 6 bases left in between. The CDR3 covers 12 residues. The CDR3 sequence: CASSQDPGIQYF. The CDR3 DNA is TGTGCCAGCAGCCAAGATCCGGGCATTCAGTACTTC.